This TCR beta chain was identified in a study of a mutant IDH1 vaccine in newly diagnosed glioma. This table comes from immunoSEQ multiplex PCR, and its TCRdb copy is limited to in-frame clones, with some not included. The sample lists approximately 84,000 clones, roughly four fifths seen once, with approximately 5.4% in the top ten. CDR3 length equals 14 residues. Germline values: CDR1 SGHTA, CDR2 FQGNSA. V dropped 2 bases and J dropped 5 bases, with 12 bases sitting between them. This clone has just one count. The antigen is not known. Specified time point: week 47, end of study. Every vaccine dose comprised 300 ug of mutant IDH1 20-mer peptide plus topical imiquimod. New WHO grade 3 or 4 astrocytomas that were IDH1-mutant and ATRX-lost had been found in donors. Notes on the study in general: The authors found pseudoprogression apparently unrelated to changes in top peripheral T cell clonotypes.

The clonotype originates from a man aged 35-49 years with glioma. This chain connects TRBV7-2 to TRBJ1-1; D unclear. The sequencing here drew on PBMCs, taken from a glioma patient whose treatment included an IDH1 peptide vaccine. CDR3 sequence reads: CASSLSSLRTEAFF. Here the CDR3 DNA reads TGTGCCAGCAGCTTATCCAGTCTTCGGACTGAAGCTTTCTTT.